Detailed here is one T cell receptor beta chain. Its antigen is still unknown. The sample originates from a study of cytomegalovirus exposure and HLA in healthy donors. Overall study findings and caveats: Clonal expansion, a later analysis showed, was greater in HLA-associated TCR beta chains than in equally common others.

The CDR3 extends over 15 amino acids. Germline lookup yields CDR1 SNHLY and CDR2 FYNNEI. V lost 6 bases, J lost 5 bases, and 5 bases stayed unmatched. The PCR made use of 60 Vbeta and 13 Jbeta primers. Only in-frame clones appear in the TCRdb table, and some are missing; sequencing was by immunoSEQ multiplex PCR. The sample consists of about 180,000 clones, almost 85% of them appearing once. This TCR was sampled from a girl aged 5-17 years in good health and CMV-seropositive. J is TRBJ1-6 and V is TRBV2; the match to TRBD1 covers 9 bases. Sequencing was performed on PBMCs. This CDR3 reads CASRADRGNNSPLHF. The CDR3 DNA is TGTGCCAGCAGGGCGGACAGGGGAAATAATTCACCCCTCCACTTT.